The clone carrying this TCR beta chain appeared a few times. This sample was included in a study of T-cell reconstitution after alpha-beta-depleted transplantation in children. Library preparation (for TCRbeta) was performed with unique molecular identifiers. TCRdb recomputed calls from the PCR reads with MiXCR, one row per CDR3 protein. This table holds about 460,000 distinct CDR3 sequences, over 9.5% found once. V was clipped by 3 bases and J by 9 bases; unmatched bases: 12. Germline lookup yields CDR1 PRHDT and CDR2 FYEKMQ (reference sequence). The CDR3 totals 15 residues. The genes are TRBV13 and TRBJ2-7; TRBD1 matches 9 bases. This material consisted of PBMCs, taken before TCRalphabeta/CD19-depleted stem cell transplant. This TCR derives from a child younger than 10 with inherited bone marrow failure, due to receive a stem cell transplant. DNA for the CDR3: TGTGCCAGCAGCTTGGGAACAGGGGGCACTCGAAGGCAGTACTTC. This gives the protein CASSLGTGGTRRQYF.